This T cell receptor (beta chain) was captured by sequencing in a study of human T cells and chemical hapten exposure. The CDR3 contains 15 residues. V dropped 2 bases and J dropped 2 bases, with 10 bases sitting between them. Study observations and caveats: After DPC sensitization, TCRs above 1 in 1000 frequency showed no change. Alopecia in the donors means their immune response may deviate from healthy people's.

This clonotype has ten or more counts. No antigen is known for it. TCRdb passed the RACE reads through MiXCR, listing each CDR3 protein once. The repertoire holds tens of thousands of distinct CDR3 sequences, with around 9.9% as singletons. Time point described: pre-sensitization, week 0. Documented treatment: therapeutic diphenylcyclopropenone sensitization with weekly scalp DPC. Total RNA was isolated from unfractionated whole blood. The source material was whole blood, sampled in connection with sensitization to the hapten diphenylcyclopropenone (DPC). The V call is TRBV12-3 or TRBV12-4, the J call TRBJ2-1; TRBD2 is a possible D gene (5 bases). The receptor was isolated from a woman aged 45-60 years with alopecia areata. Some clones in this sample may be carry-over from other donors' samples. The CDR3 here is CASSLPGSTYNEQFF. CDR3 nucleotides: TGTGCCAGCAGTTTACCGGGGTCCACCTACAATGAGCAGTTCTTC.